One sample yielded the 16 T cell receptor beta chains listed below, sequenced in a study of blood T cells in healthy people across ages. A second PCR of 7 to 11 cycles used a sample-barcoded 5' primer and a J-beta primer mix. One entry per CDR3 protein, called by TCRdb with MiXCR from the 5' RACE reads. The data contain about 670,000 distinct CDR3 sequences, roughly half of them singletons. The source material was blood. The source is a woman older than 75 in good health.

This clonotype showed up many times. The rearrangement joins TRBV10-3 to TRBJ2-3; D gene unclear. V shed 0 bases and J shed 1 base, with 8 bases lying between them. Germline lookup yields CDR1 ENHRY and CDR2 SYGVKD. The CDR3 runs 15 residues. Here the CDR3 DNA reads TGTGCCATCAGTGAGTCAGAGTTCCGCACAGATACGCAGTATTTT. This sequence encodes CAISESEFRTDTQYF.

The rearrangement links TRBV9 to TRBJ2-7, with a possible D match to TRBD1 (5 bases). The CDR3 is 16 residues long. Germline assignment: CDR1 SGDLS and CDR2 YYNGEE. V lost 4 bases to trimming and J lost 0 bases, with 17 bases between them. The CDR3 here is CASSPRSSTVSYEQYF. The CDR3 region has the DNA TGTGCCAGCAGCCCTAGATCGTCGACAGTCTCCTACGAGCAGTACTTC.

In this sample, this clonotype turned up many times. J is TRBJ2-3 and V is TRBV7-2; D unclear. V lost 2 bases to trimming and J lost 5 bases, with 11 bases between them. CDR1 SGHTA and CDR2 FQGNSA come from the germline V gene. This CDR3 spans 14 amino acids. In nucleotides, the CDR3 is TGTGCCAGCAGCTTAAACCCCCGAGGAGATACGCAGTATTTT. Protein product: CASSLNPRGDTQYF. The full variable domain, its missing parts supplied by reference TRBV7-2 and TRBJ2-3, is GAGVSQSPSNKVTEKGKDVELRCDPISGHTALYWYRQSLGQGLEFLIYFQGNSAPDKSGLPSDRFSAERTGGSVSTLTIQRTQQEDSAVYLCASSLNPRGDTQYFGPGTRLTVL.

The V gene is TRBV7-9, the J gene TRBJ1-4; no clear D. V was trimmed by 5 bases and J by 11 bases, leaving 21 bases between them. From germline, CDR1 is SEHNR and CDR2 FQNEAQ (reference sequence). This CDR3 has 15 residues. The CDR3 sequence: CASSTFNKEFSKLFF. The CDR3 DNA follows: TGTGCCAGCAGCACCTTTAATAAGGAGTTTTCGAAACTGTTTTTT.

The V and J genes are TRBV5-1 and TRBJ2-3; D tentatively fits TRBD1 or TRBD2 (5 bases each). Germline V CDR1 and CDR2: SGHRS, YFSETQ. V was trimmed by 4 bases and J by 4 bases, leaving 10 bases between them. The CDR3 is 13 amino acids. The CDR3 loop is CASSVMGADTQYF. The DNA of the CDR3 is TGCGCCAGCAGCGTGATGGGGGCAGATACGCAGTATTTT.

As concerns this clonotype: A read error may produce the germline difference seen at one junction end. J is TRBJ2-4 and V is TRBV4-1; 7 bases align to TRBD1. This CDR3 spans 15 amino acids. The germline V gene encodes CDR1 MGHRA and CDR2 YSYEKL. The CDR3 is CASSQGATGQNIQYF. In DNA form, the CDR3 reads TGCGCCAGCAGTCAAGGGGCGACAGGGCAAAACATTCAGTACTTC.

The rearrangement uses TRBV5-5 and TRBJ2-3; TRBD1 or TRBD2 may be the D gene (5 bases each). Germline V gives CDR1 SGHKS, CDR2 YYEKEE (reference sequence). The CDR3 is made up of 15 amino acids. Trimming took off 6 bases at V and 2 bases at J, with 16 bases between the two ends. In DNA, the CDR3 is TGTGCCAGCACCCGGGACGGGTCACCCACAGATACGCAGTATTTT. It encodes CASTRDGSPTDTQYF.

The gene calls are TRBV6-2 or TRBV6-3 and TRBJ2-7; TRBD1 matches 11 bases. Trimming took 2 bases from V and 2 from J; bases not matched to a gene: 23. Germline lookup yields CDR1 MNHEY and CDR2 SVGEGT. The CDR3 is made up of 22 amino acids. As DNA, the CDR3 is TGTGCCAGCAGTTACCGGACAGGGGGCGCGGAGACTAGCGGTCCACTCACCTACGAGCAGTACTTC. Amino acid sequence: CASSYRTGGAETSGPLTYEQYF.

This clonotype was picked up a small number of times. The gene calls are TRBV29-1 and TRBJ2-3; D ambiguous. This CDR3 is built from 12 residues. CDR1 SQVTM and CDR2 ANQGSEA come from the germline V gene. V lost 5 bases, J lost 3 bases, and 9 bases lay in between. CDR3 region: CSVKTGTDTQYF. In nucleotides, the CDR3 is TGCAGCGTTAAGACTGGGACAGATACGCAGTATTTT.

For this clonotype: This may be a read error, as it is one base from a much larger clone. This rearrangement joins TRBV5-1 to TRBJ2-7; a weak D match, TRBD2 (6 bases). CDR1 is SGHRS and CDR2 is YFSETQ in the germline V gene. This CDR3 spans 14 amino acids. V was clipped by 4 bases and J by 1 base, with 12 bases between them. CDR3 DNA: TGCGCCAGCAGCGAGACTAGTTCATCCTACGAGCAGTACTTC. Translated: CASSETSSSYEQYF.

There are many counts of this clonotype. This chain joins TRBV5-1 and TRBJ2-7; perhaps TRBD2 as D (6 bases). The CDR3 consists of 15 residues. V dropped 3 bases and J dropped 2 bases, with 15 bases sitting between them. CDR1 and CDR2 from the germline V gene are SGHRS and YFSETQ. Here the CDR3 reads CASSSRGIVTYEQYF. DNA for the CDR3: TGCGCCAGCAGCTCACGGGGGATCGTGACCTACGAGCAGTACTTC. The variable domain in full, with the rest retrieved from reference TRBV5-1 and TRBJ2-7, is KAGVTQTPRYLIKTRGQQVTLSCSPISGHRSVSWYQQTPGQGLQFLFEYFSETQRNKGNFPGRFSGRQFSNSRSEMNVSTLELGDSALYLCASSSRGIVTYEQYFGPGTRLTVT.

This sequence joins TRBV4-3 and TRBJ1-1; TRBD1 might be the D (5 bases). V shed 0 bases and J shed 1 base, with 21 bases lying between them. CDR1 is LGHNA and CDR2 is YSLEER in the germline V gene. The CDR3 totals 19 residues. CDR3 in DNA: TGCGCCAGCAGCCAAGATCTAGGGACTCCCCGAGGGAAGAACACTGAAGCTTTCTTT. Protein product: CASSQDLGTPRGKNTEAFF.

The CDR3 DNA reads TGTGCCAGCAGCTCTGGGTCGAACACCGGGGAGCTGTTTTTT. Translation gives CASSSGSNTGELFF. V and J are TRBV7-2 and TRBJ2-2; D is undetermined. The CDR3 consists of 14 residues. CDR1 is SGHTA and CDR2 is FQGNSA in the germline V gene. V was pared by 4 bases and J by 0 bases, with 6 bases between. The variable domain in full, with the rest retrieved from reference TRBV7-2 and TRBJ2-2, is GAGVSQSPSNKVTEKGKDVELRCDPISGHTALYWYRQSLGQGLEFLIYFQGNSAPDKSGLPSDRFSAERTGGSVSTLTIQRTQQEDSAVYLCASSSGSNTGELFFGEGSRLTVL.

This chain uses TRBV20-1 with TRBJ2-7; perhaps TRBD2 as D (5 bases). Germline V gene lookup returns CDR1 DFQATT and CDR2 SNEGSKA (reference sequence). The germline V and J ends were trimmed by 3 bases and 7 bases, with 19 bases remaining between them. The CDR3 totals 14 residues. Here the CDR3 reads CSARETSLNNEQYF. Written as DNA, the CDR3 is TGCAGTGCTAGGGAAACTAGTTTGAACAATGAGCAGTACTTC.

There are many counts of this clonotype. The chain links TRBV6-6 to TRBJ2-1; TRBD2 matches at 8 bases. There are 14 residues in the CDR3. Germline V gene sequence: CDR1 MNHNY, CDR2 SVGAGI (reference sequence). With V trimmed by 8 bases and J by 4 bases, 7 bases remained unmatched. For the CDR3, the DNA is TGTGCCAGCTCGGCGGGGGGTACTTACAATGAGCAGTTCTTC. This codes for CASSAGGTYNEQFF.

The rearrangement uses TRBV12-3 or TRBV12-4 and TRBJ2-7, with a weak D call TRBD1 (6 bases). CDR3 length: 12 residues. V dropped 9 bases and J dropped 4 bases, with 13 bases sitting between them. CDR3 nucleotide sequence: TGTGCCAGGACCGGACAGCTATACGAGCAGTACTTC. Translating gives CARTGQLYEQYF.